This TCR beta chain was sequenced for a study of identical twins. V was trimmed by 6 bases and J by 3 bases, leaving 22 bases between them. This CDR3 comprises 17 residues. Germline V gene sequence: CDR1 MNHNS, CDR2 SASEGT. TCRdb reprocessed the 5' RACE reads via MiXCR and lists one record per CDR3 protein. The table records hundreds of thousands of distinct CDR3 sequences, more than 6.5% of them present only once. A further study also used this sample, focusing on yellow fever vaccine responses in identical twins.

Sequencing was done on a sample of memory (CD45RO+) T cells sorted from blood. This sequence was found in a woman under 30 in good health. This chain uses TRBV6-1 with TRBJ2-3; D perhaps matches TRBD1 (6 bases). The CDR3 nucleotides are TGTGCCAGCAGCAACAGATACACAGGGATCCGAACAGATACGCAGTATTTT. Translating it yields CASSNRYTGIRTDTQYF.